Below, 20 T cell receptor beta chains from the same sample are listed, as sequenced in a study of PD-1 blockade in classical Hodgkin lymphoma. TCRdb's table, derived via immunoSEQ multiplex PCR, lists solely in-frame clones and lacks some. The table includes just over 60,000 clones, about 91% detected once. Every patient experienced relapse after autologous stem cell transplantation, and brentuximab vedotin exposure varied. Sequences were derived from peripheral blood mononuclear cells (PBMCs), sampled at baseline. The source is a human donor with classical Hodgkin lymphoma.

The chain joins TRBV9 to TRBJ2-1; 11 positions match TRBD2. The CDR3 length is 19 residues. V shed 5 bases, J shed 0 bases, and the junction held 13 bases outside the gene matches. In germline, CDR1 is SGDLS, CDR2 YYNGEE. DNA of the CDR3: TGTGCCAGCAGTCCGAGCACTAGCGGGGGACCTCGCTCCTACAATGAGCAGTTCTTC. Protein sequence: CASSPSTSGGPRSYNEQFF.

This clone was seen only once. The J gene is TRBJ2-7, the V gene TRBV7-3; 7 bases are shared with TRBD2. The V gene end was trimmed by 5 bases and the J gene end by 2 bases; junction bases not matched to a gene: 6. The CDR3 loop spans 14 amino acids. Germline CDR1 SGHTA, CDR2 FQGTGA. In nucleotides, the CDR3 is TGTGCCAGCAGCCACGAGCGGGACCCCTACGAGCAGTACTTC. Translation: CASSHERDPYEQYF. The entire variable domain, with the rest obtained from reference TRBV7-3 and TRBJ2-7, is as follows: GAGVSQTPSNKVTEKGKYVELRCDPISGHTALYWYRQSLGQGPEFLIYFQGTGAADDSGLPNDRFFAVRPEGSVSTLKIQRTERGDSAVYLCASSHERDPYEQYFGPGTRLTVT.

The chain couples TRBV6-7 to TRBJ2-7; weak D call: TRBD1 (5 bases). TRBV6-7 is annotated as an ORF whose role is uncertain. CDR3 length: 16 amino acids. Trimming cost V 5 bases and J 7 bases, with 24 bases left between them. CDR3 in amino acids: CASSQPTPGSVVEQYF. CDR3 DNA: TGTGCCAGCAGTCAACCAACACCAGGGTCTGTGGTGGAGCAGTACTTC.

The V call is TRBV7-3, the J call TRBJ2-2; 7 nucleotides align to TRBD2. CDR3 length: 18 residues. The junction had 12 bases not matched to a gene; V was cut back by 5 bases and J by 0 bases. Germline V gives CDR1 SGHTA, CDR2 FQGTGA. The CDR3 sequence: CASSRPLGAGTNTGELFF. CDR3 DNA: TGTGCCAGCAGCAGGCCCCTCGGAGCGGGAACGAACACCGGGGAGCTGTTTTTT.

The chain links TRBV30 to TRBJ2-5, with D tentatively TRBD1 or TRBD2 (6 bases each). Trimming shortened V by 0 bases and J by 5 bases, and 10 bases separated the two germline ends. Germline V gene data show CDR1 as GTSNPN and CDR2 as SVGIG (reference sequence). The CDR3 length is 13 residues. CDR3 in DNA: TGTGCCTGGAGTGTAGGGGGGCGGGAGACCCAGTACTTC. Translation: CAWSVGGRETQYF.

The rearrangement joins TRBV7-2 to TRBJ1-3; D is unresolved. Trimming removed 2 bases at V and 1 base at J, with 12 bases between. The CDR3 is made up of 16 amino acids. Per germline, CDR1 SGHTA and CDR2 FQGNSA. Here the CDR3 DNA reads TGTGCCAGCAGCTTAATGGCGGGTGCGTCTGGAAACACCATATATTTT. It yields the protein CASSLMAGASGNTIYF.

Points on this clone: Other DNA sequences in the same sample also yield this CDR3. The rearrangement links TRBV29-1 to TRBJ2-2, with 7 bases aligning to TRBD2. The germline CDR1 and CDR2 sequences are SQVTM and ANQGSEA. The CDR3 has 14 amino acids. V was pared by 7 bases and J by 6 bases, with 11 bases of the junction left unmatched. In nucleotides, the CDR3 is TGCAGCGCGGGATGGGGGAGGGGTCCCGGGGAGCTGTTTTTT. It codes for CSAGWGRGPGELFF.

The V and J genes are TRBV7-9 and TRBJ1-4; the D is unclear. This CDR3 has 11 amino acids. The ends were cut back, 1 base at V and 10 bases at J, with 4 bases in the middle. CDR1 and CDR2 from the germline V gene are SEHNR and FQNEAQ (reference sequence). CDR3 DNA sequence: TGTGCCAGCAGCTTAGGGGTAAAACTGTTTTTT. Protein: CASSLGVKLFF.

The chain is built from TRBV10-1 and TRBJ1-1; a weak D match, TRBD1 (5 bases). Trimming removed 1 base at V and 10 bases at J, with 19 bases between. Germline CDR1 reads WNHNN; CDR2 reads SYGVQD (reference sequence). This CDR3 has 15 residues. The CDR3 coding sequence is TGCGCCAGCAGTGAGTTTCGGGGAACGGGGGTGAGAGCTTTCTTT. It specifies CASSEFRGTGVRAFF.

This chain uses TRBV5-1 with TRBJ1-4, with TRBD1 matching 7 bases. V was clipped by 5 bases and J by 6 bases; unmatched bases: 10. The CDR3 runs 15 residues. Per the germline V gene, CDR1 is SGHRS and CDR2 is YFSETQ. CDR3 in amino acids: CASRPGGGGDEKLFF. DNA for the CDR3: TGCGCCAGCAGACCCGGGGGAGGGGGCGATGAAAAACTGTTTTTT. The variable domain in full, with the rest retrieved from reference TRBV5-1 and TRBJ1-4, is KAGVTQTPRYLIKTRGQQVTLSCSPISGHRSVSWYQQTPGQGLQFLFEYFSETQRNKGNFPGRFSGRQFSNSRSEMNVSTLELGDSALYLCASRPGGGGDEKLFFGSGTQLSVL.

CDR3 loop: CASSLDGNYGYTF. DNA of the CDR3: TGCGCCAGCAGCTTGGACGGAAACTATGGCTACACCTTC. The chain is built from TRBV5-1 and TRBJ1-2; D uncertain. CDR1 is SGHRS and CDR2 is YFSETQ in the germline V gene. The V end was cut by 0 bases, the J end by 2 bases, with 5 bases between. CDR3 length: 13 amino acids. The whole variable domain, remainder taken from reference TRBV5-1 and TRBJ1-2, is KAGVTQTPRYLIKTRGQQVTLSCSPISGHRSVSWYQQTPGQGLQFLFEYFSETQRNKGNFPGRFSGRQFSNSRSEMNVSTLELGDSALYLCASSLDGNYGYTFGSGTRLTVV.

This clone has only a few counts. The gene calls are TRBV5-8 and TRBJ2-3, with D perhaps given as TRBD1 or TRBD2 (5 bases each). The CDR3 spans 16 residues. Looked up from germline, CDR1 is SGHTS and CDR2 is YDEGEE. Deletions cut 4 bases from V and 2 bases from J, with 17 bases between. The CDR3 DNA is TGTGCCAGCAGCATACAGGACTTGGGGGTCACAGATACGCAGTATTTT. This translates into CASSIQDLGVTDTQYF.

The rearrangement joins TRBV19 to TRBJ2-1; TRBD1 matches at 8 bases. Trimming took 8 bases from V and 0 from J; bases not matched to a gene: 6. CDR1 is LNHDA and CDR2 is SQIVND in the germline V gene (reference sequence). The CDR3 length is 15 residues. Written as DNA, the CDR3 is TGTGCCAGTCGGACAGGGACACGCTCCTACAATGAGCAGTTCTTC. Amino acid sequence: CASRTGTRSYNEQFF.

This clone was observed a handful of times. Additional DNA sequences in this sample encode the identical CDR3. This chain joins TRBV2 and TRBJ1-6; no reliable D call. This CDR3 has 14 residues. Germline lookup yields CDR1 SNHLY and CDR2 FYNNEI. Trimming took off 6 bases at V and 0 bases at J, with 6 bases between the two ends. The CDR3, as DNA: TGTGCCAGCAGCCGGGACTCCTATAATTCACCCCTCCACTTT. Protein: CASSRDSYNSPLHF.

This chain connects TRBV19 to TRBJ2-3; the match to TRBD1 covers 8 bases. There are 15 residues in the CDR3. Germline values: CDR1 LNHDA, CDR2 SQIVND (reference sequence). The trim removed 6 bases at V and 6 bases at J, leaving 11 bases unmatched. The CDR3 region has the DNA TGTGCCAGTAGCCAGTGGCGGGACAGGTCCGATACGCAGTATTTT. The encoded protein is CASSQWRDRSDTQYF.

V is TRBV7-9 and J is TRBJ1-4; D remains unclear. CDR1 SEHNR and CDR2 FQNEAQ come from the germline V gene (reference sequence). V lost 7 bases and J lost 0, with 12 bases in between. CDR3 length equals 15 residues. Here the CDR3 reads CASNPPEATNEKLFF. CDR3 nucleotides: TGTGCCAGCAACCCACCGGAAGCAACTAATGAAAAACTGTTTTTT. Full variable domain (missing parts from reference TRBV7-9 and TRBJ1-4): DTGVSQNPRHKITKRGQNVTFRCDPISEHNRLYWYRQTLGQGPEFLTYFQNEAQLEKSRLLSDRFSAERPKGSFSTLEIQRTEQGDSAMYLCASNPPEATNEKLFFGSGTQLSVL.

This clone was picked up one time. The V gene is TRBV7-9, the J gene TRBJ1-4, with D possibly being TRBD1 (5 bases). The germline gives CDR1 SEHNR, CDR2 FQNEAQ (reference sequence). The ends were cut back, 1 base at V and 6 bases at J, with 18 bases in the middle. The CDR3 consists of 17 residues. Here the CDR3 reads CASSLGLGGDSHEKLFF. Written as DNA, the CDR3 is TGTGCCAGCAGCTTAGGTTTAGGAGGGGATTCCCATGAAAAACTGTTTTTT.

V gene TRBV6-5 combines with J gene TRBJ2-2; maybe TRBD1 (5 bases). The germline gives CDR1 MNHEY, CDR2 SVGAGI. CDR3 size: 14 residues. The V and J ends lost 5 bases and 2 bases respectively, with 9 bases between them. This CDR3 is CASSQGQNTGELFF. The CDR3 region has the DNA TGTGCCAGCAGTCAAGGACAAAACACCGGGGAGCTGTTTTTT.

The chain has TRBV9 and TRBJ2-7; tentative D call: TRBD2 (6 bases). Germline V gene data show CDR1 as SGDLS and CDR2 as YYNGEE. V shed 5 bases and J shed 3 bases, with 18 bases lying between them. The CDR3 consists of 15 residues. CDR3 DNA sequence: TGTGCCAGCAGTCCCTTAGAGCGGGTGCACTACGAGCAGTACTTC. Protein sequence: CASSPLERVHYEQYF.

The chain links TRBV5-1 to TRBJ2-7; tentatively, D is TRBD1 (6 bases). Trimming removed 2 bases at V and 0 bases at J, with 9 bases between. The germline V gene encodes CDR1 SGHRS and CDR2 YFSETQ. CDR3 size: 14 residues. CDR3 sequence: CASSFGDTSYEQYF. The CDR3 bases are TGCGCCAGCAGCTTTGGGGACACCTCCTACGAGCAGTACTTC.